The clone carrying this T cell receptor beta chain has at least ten counts. The data originate from a study of T cells in Graves' hyperthyroidism and ophthalmopathy. Germline CDR1 and CDR2: SQVTM and ANQGSEA. V was pared by 6 bases and J by 5 bases, with 17 bases between. This CDR3 has 14 residues. RNA transcripts were the template for amplifying TCR beta CDR3 regions. First-round RT-PCR of the TCR CDR3 relied on the HTBI primer set. A single record per CDR3 protein comes from TCRdb applying MiXCR to the multiplex PCR reads. The sample yields fewer than 650,000 distinct CDR3 sequences, about 14% seen once.

The origin of this receptor is a woman in her thirties or forties with Graves' hyperthyroidism. The material sequenced was blood. This sequence joins TRBV29-1 and TRBJ2-1; no clear D gene. The CDR3 here is CSVPVWVRNNEQFF. The DNA of the CDR3 is TGCAGCGTCCCAGTATGGGTTAGAAACAATGAGCAGTTCTTC.